These 24 T cell receptor beta chains share one sample of origin, sequenced in a study of CD8 T cells in ankylosing spondylitis. Study results and caveats: One TCR beta motif, made up of eight or nine highly homologous variants, appeared characteristic of ankylosing spondylitis blood.

No antigen has been identified for these receptors. TCRdb itself ran the 5' RACE reads through MiXCR, one entry per CDR3 protein. The sample includes 350,000 to 450,000 distinct CDR3 sequences, 20% to 30% of them seen just once. The specimen was blood, either unsorted or a sorted T cell fraction (not recorded which). Receptor source: a male donor with ankylosing spondylitis.

A few counts support this clonotype. The V call is TRBV6-1, the J call TRBJ2-1; TRBD2 matches at 16 bases. The CDR3 is 14 amino acids. CDR1 and CDR2 (germline): MNHNS, SASEGT. Trimming took 7 bases from V and 7 from J; bases not matched to a gene: 1. DNA for the CDR3: TGTGCCAGCACGGGACTAGCGGGAGGGAATGAGCAGTTCTTC. It encodes CASTGLAGGNEQFF.

V gene TRBV6-1 combines with J gene TRBJ2-1, with D maybe TRBD1 (6 bases). Germline CDR1 is MNHNS and CDR2 is SASEGT. CDR3 length: 13 amino acids. V was pared by 4 bases and J by 9 bases, with 13 bases between. The CDR3 DNA sequence: TGTGCCAGCAGTGGACAGGTGTCCTCTGAGCAGTTCTTC. Its protein is CASSGQVSSEQFF.

The chain has TRBV20-1 and TRBJ1-2, with 9 bases identical to TRBD1. The ends lost 1 base at V and 6 bases at J; junction bases unmatched: 12. CDR1 and CDR2 from the germline V gene are DFQATT and SNEGSKA (reference sequence). The CDR3 has 16 residues. The CDR3 sequence: CSARVKPGQGTDGYTF. In nucleotides, the CDR3 is TGCAGTGCTAGAGTTAAACCGGGACAGGGAACAGATGGCTACACCTTC.

This chain joins TRBV29-1 and TRBJ2-2; unclear D gene. V was trimmed by 4 bases and J by 4 bases, leaving 10 bases between them. This CDR3 is 13 amino acids long. The V gene's germline CDR1 is SQVTM and CDR2 ANQGSEA. The CDR3 DNA is TGCAGCGTTGTGGTTATGGGCACCGGGGAGCTGTTTTTT. Its protein is CSVVVMGTGELFF.

The chain couples TRBV5-1 to TRBJ2-1; TRBD2 matches 9 bases. V lost 5 bases and J lost 3; bases outside the gene matches: 9. This CDR3 has 16 amino acids. Per germline, CDR1 SGHRS and CDR2 YFSETQ. Here the CDR3 reads CASRLTGTSSYNEQFF. The CDR3 DNA is TGCGCCAGCAGGCTGACCGGGACTAGCAGCTACAATGAGCAGTTCTTC.

The chain employs TRBV11-2 and TRBJ2-7, with 9 bases aligning to TRBD2. With V trimmed by 5 bases and J by 4 bases, 12 bases remained unmatched. Germline-derived CDR1 and CDR2 are SGHAT and FQNNGV. The CDR3 covers 16 residues. CDR3 sequence: CASSPGSWTSAYEQYV. CDR3 coding DNA: TGTGCCAGCAGCCCGGGGAGCTGGACTAGCGCTTACGAGCAGTACGTC.

This clonotype was found many times. The chain couples TRBV5-1 to TRBJ2-5; weak D call: TRBD2 (5 bases). The length of the CDR3 is 14 residues. Trimming took off 3 bases at V and 7 bases at J, with 16 bases between the two ends. The germline gives CDR1 SGHRS, CDR2 YFSETQ. The CDR3 here is CASSWGNQEGTQYF. CDR3 DNA sequence: TGCGCCAGCAGCTGGGGAAACCAAGAGGGGACCCAGTACTTC. Complete variable domain (other parts from reference TRBV5-1 and TRBJ2-5): KAGVTQTPRYLIKTRGQQVTLSCSPISGHRSVSWYQQTPGQGLQFLFEYFSETQRNKGNFPGRFSGRQFSNSRSEMNVSTLELGDSALYLCASSWGNQEGTQYFGPGTRLLVL.

In this sample, this clonotype turned up a few times. This chain joins TRBV9 and TRBJ2-3; 12 positions match TRBD2. Per germline, CDR1 SGDLS and CDR2 YYNGEE. This CDR3 region has 16 residues. V shed 0 bases, J shed 5 bases, and the junction held 4 bases outside the gene matches. The CDR3: CASSVGLAGDGDTQYF. The DNA for the CDR3 is TGTGCCAGCAGCGTAGGACTAGCGGGAGATGGAGATACGCAGTATTTT.

The rearrangement joins TRBV7-6 to TRBJ1-2; D not resolved. Germline CDR1 reads SGHVS; CDR2 reads FNYEAQ. The CDR3 length is 16 residues. V gave up 1 base and J gave up 0 bases, with 12 bases separating them. This CDR3 is CASSLGVTYPNYGYTF. The DNA for the CDR3 is TGTGCCAGCAGCTTAGGGGTGACATACCCTAACTATGGCTACACCTTC.

This clonotype showed up just a few times. The CDR3 reads CASSLMGGEREAFF. The DNA of the CDR3 is TGCGCCAGCAGCTTGATGGGGGGGGAACGGGAAGCTTTCTTT. This rearrangement joins TRBV5-1 to TRBJ1-1, with a possible D match to TRBD1 (5 bases). Germline CDR1 reads SGHRS; CDR2 reads YFSETQ. The CDR3 is 14 amino acids. Trimming took 1 base from V and 8 from J, leaving 15 bases between them.

The rearrangement links TRBV5-1 to TRBJ2-7; D call uncertain. Germline CDR1 SGHRS, CDR2 YFSETQ. This CDR3 region has 15 residues. Trimming removed 0 bases from V and 3 bases from J, with 13 bases in between. This CDR3 is CASSLGGSLGYEQYF. In DNA form, the CDR3 reads TGCGCCAGCAGCTTGGGGGGATCCCTGGGCTACGAGCAGTACTTC.

The chain links TRBV20-1 to TRBJ2-3; TRBD1 aligns across 7 bases. CDR1 DFQATT and CDR2 SNEGSKA come from the germline V gene (reference sequence). The CDR3 spans 15 residues. V was pared by 2 bases and J by 2 bases, with 7 bases of the junction left unmatched. The chain's CDR3 is CSARTSGTATDTQYF. CDR3 DNA: TGCAGTGCTAGAACCTCCGGGACAGCCACAGATACGCAGTATTTT.

This clonotype appeared once. This sequence joins TRBV18 and TRBJ2-7; D not certain. V gave up 3 bases and J gave up 7 bases, with 10 bases separating them. This CDR3 spans 12 amino acids. Germline V CDR1 and CDR2: KGHSH, LQKENI. The CDR3 protein is CASSPVIGEQYF. CDR3 DNA sequence: TGTGCCAGCTCACCTGTAATCGGAGAGCAGTACTTC. The variable domain in full, completed from reference TRBV18 and TRBJ2-7, reads NAGVMQNPRHLVRRRGQEARLRCSPMKGHSHVYWYRQLPEEGLKFMVYLQKENIIDESGMPKERFSAEFPKEGPSILRIQQVVRGDSAAYFCASSPVIGEQYFGPGTRLTVT.

The J gene is TRBJ2-4, the V gene TRBV5-1; perhaps TRBD1 as D (5 bases). The CDR3 runs 15 residues. Per germline, CDR1 SGHRS and CDR2 YFSETQ. Trimming cost V 4 bases and J 6 bases, with 17 bases left between them. The CDR3 here is CASSAPQGYGNIQYF. The CDR3 DNA reads as TGCGCCAGCAGCGCCCCGCAGGGATACGGAAACATTCAGTACTTC.

V gene TRBV20-1 combines with J gene TRBJ2-3; 12 nucleotides agree with TRBD2. Looked up from germline, CDR1 is DFQATT and CDR2 is SNEGSKA (reference sequence). The CDR3 totals 14 residues. V lost 6 bases to trimming and J lost 2 bases; unmatched junction nucleotides: 3. CDR3 in amino acids: CSAGTSGLTDTQYF. The CDR3 region has the DNA TGCAGTGCAGGGACTAGCGGGCTCACAGATACGCAGTATTTT.

This clonotype was found a few times. The CDR3 DNA reads TGTGCCAGCAGCTTCCTGGACAGGGAATATGGCTACACCTTC. The encoded protein is CASSFLDREYGYTF. The V gene is TRBV11-3, the J gene TRBJ1-2; TRBD1 matches at 8 bases. The V gene's germline CDR1 is SGHNT and CDR2 YENEEA. The V gene end was trimmed by 3 bases and the J gene end by 5 bases; junction bases not matched to a gene: 5. The CDR3 loop spans 14 amino acids.

V and J are TRBV5-6 and TRBJ2-1, with D possibly TRBD1 on 6 matching bases. Trimming took off 3 bases at V and 2 bases at J, with 18 bases between the two ends. The length of the CDR3 is 17 residues. Germline V CDR1 and CDR2: SGHDT, YYEEEE. The CDR3 reads CASSSSGGRGTYNEQFF. In DNA form, the CDR3 reads TGTGCCAGCAGCTCGTCGGGTGGCAGGGGTACCTACAATGAGCAGTTCTTC.

The rearrangement joins TRBV5-1 to TRBJ2-1; 8 bases fit TRBD2. The V gene's germline CDR1 is SGHRS and CDR2 YFSETQ. V gave up 2 bases and J gave up 0 bases; unmatched junction bases: 10. The CDR3 runs to 18 residues. The CDR3 here is CASSFGLADDTSYNEQFF. Here the CDR3 DNA reads TGCGCCAGCAGCTTCGGACTAGCCGATGATACCTCCTACAATGAGCAGTTCTTC.

There are a few counts of this clonotype. This chain joins TRBV7-6 and TRBJ2-5; D may be TRBD1 or TRBD2 (5 bases each). Germline CDR1 reads SGHVS; CDR2 reads FNYEAQ. V lost 6 bases and J 5 bases, leaving 16 bases between the germline ends. CDR3 length equals 14 residues. The CDR3 nucleotides read TGTGCCAGCAGTGAGCTTATGGGGGTCGAGACCCAGTACTTC. This codes for CASSELMGVETQYF.

This clonotype occurred a few times. The V call is TRBV2, the J call TRBJ2-7; perhaps D is TRBD1 or TRBD2 (5 bases each). The germline V and J ends were trimmed by 5 bases and 2 bases, with 25 bases remaining between them. The CDR3 loop spans 18 amino acids. Germline-derived CDR1 and CDR2 are SNHLY and FYNNEI. The CDR3 spells CASSSWGSGYRDPYEQYF. Written as DNA, the CDR3 is TGTGCCAGCAGTTCATGGGGGAGTGGGTACAGAGACCCCTACGAGCAGTACTTC.

This clonotype was seen a handful of times. The genes are TRBV3-1 and TRBJ2-2; no firm D call. CDR1 and CDR2 (germline): LGHDT, YNNKEL (reference sequence). Trimming took 7 bases from V and 6 from J, leaving 12 bases between them. The CDR3 totals 13 residues. The CDR3 DNA sequence: TGTGCCAGCACTCGTATCGCGGCCGGGGAGCTGTTTTTT. This translates into CASTRIAAGELFF.

This clonotype was counted a few times. The chain has TRBV12-3 or TRBV12-4 and TRBJ1-6; D is undetermined. This CDR3 is built from 12 residues. The ends were cut back, 5 bases at V and 7 bases at J, with 6 bases in the middle. The DNA of the CDR3 is TGTGCCAGCAGTAAACAGAATTCACCCCTCCACTTT. The encoded protein is CASSKQNSPLHF.

The J gene is TRBJ2-5, the V gene TRBV30, with TRBD2 matching 11 bases. Per the germline V gene, CDR1 is GTSNPN and CDR2 is SVGIG (reference sequence). The CDR3 length is 15 residues. After removal of 3 bases from V and 3 bases from J, the junction contained 6 bases not matched to a gene. This chain's CDR3 is CAWSATSGSKETQYF. In DNA, the CDR3 is TGTGCCTGGAGCGCCACTAGCGGGAGTAAAGAGACCCAGTACTTC.

The chain is built from TRBV12-3 or TRBV12-4 and TRBJ2-3; D not resolved. V lost 4 bases and J 2 bases, leaving 4 bases between the germline ends. The CDR3 is 12 amino acids. This CDR3 is CASSWYTDTQYF. CDR3 in DNA: TGTGCCAGCAGTTGGTACACAGATACGCAGTATTTT.